This record looks at one T cell receptor (beta chain) sequence and its context. This record belongs to a study of cytotoxic CD8 clonotypes in ibrutinib-treated CLL. The germline V gene encodes CDR1 ENHRY and CDR2 SYGVKD. The CDR3 has 12 residues. V trimming: 10 bases; J trimming: 1 base; junction bases outside the gene matches: 3. TCRdb's copy holds only in-frame clones and misses some; the assay was immunoSEQ multiplex PCR. This sample has about 160,000 clones, with approximately 77% found just once. The sequence was collected from a human donor with chronic lymphocytic leukemia. The specimen was PBMCs, collected after 12 months of ibrutinib treatment. This rearrangement joins TRBV10-3 to TRBJ1-2; 7 nucleotides match TRBD1. The CDR3 DNA follows: TGTGCCAGCAGGGGGGGTAACTATGGCTACACCTTC. This translates into CASRGGNYGYTF.